This T cell receptor beta chain was recorded in a study of T cell responses to AZD1222 COVID-19 vaccine. Study-wide points: Just five or six AZD1222 recipients were seropositive at baseline. Clonal diversity may have been underestimated, and the donors were mostly white British, with more females than males.

The CDR3 extends over 16 amino acids. Trimming took 4 bases from V and 5 from J; bases not matched to a gene: 13. The germline gives CDR1 LGHDT, CDR2 YNNKEL (reference sequence). The method was immunoSEQ multiplex PCR; TCRdb's version includes in-frame clones alone and lacks a portion of them. The sample includes some 96,000 clones, around 90% seen only once; the top ten take 2% to 3%. On this clone: Its antigen remains unknown.

The material sequenced was peripheral blood, taken on day 0 of AZD1222 vaccination. The chain recombines TRBV3-1 (or the pseudogene TRBV3-2) with TRBJ2-5; TRBD1 matches at 7 bases. The receptor comes from an adult in good health. In DNA form, the CDR3 reads TGTGCCAGCAGCCCCGGGACAGACGTCGCTGGGGAGACCCAGTACTTC. Protein sequence: CASSPGTDVAGETQYF.